The clone carrying this T cell receptor beta chain appeared a single time. This sample is part of a study of blood T cell repertoires in COVID-19. Study summary: T cells, B-cell-depleted T cells, or PBMCs supplied cDNA or gDNA.

V was trimmed by 4 bases and J by 6 bases, leaving 16 bases between them. The CDR3 runs to 14 residues. The germline gives CDR1 LNHDA, CDR2 SQIVND (reference sequence). TCRdb's copy holds only in-frame clones and misses some; the assay was immunoSEQ multiplex PCR. The sample shows some 120,000 clones, about four fifths of them seen only once. The chain couples TRBV19 to TRBJ2-7; a possible D gene is TRBD2 (6 bases). The sequence was obtained from a man between 60 and 70 years old with acute or convalescent COVID-19. The specimen sequenced was peripheral blood. The CDR3 nucleotides are TGTGCCAGTAGTAACCCCGGACGGGGGACCGAGCAGTACTTC. Protein product: CASSNPGRGTEQYF.